Presented here are 28 T cell receptor beta chains from one specimen sequenced in a study of blood T cell repertoires in COVID-19. The repertoire was sequenced with immunoSEQ multiplex PCR; TCRdb's copy has only in-frame clones and lacks some. The table shows 350,000 to 550,000 clones, with about 90% occurring only once. Sequenced input: PBMCs or T cells enriched from blood (not recorded which). The receptor set was obtained from a young woman with acute COVID-19.

Details on this clone: Other DNA sequences in this sample translate to the same CDR3. The gene calls are TRBV9 and TRBJ2-2; 7 nucleotides agree with TRBD2. V dropped 2 bases and J dropped 0; count of bases not matched to a gene: 4. CDR1 is SGDLS, CDR2 YYNGEE, per germline. The CDR3 is made up of 16 amino acids. The CDR3 DNA reads as TGTGCCAGCAGCGTGAGCGGGACCCCGAACACCGGGGAGCTGTTTTTT. Translating gives CASSVSGTPNTGELFF.

This clone was observed a handful of times. The chain joins TRBV5-1 to TRBJ1-4; 9 positions agree with TRBD1. Germline-derived CDR1 and CDR2 are SGHRS and YFSETQ. After removal of 4 bases from V and 7 bases from J, the junction contained 5 bases not matched to a gene. The CDR3 spans 14 residues. The CDR3 coding sequence is TGCGCCAGCAGCCAACAGGGGGCTGGTGAAAAACTGTTTTTT. It is translated as CASSQQGAGEKLFF.

The genes are TRBV7-2 and TRBJ2-2, with D perhaps TRBD2 (5 bases). The CDR3 is 14 residues long. Germline V gene lookup returns CDR1 SGHTA and CDR2 FQGNSA. V dropped 0 bases and J dropped 4 bases, with 6 bases sitting between them. The CDR3 loop reads CASSLAAGTGELFF. CDR3 DNA: TGTGCCAGCAGCTTAGCGGCGGGCACCGGGGAGCTGTTTTTT.

The rearrangement links TRBV5-4 to TRBJ1-3; tentative D call: TRBD1 (6 bases). CDR1 SGHNT and CDR2 YYREEE come from the germline V gene (reference sequence). V gave up 0 bases and J gave up 4 bases, with 14 bases separating them. The CDR3 sequence is 16 residues long. CDR3 in DNA: TGTGCCAGCAGCTTGGCAGGGACATCCTCCGGAAACACCATATATTTT. It encodes CASSLAGTSSGNTIYF.

The V gene is TRBV30, the J gene TRBJ1-3, with D perhaps matching TRBD1 (6 bases). Per germline, CDR1 GTSNPN and CDR2 SVGIG (reference sequence). This CDR3 is built from 15 residues. Between the trimmed V and J ends, which lost 3 bases and 2 bases, there was a span of 14 bases. The CDR3 DNA follows: TGTGCCTGGAGCCCTGGACAGACGGCTGGAAACACCATATATTTT. This codes for CAWSPGQTAGNTIYF.

This clone came up a few times. The chain uses TRBV18 and TRBJ1-1; the D gene is possibly TRBD1 (5 bases). Germline-derived CDR1 and CDR2 are KGHSH and LQKENI. V dropped 6 bases and J dropped 1 base, with 9 bases sitting between them. This CDR3 is built from 13 residues. DNA of the CDR3: TGTGCCAGCTCCGAGACAGAGAACACTGAAGCTTTCTTT. Translated, it gives CASSETENTEAFF.

V usage is TRBV7-9 and J usage is TRBJ2-3; 8 bases are shared with TRBD2. Trimming took 2 bases from V and 6 from J; bases not matched to a gene: 13. The CDR3 contains 17 residues. Per the germline V gene, CDR1 is SEHNR and CDR2 is FQNEAQ (reference sequence). CDR3 in amino acids: CASSLSVAGGVRDTQYF. CDR3 sequence (DNA): TGTGCCAGCAGCTTATCGGTGGCGGGGGGCGTACGGGATACGCAGTATTTT.

The gene calls are TRBV27 and TRBJ2-1, with 8 bases identical to TRBD2. Germline CDR1 MNHEY, CDR2 SMNVEV (reference sequence). V was clipped by 0 bases and J by 0 bases; unmatched bases: 4. The CDR3 covers 17 residues. The chain's CDR3 is CASSLSGGGSSYNEQFF. The CDR3 DNA reads as TGTGCCAGCAGTTTATCGGGCGGGGGGTCCTCCTACAATGAGCAGTTCTTC.

This chain links TRBV5-6 with TRBJ1-1; D possibly corresponds to TRBD1 (5 bases). CDR3 size: 14 residues. Trimming shortened V by 1 base and J by 7 bases, and 14 bases separated the two germline ends. Germline CDR1 and CDR2: SGHDT and YYEEEE. The CDR3 DNA reads TGTGCCAGCAGCTTGTGGGGCGATAAGATTGAAGCTTTCTTT. It yields the protein CASSLWGDKIEAFF.

This chain links TRBV7-3 with TRBJ2-3; tentatively, D is TRBD1 (6 bases). Trimming took 4 bases from V and 4 from J, leaving 12 bases between them. The CDR3 is made up of 14 amino acids. CDR1 SGHTA and CDR2 FQGTGA come from the germline V gene. The CDR3 bases are TGTGCCAGCAGCTCGCAGGGGCTACCAGATACGCAGTATTTT. Protein sequence: CASSSQGLPDTQYF.

The J gene is TRBJ1-3, the V gene TRBV11-2; maybe TRBD1 (5 bases). The germline V gene encodes CDR1 SGHAT and CDR2 FQNNGV. V lost 5 bases and J lost 0, with 11 bases in between. The length of the CDR3 is 15 residues. The DNA for the CDR3 is TGTGCCAGCAGCCAGCAGACAGTCTCTGGAAACACCATATATTTT. Its translation: CASSQQTVSGNTIYF.

J is TRBJ2-1 and V is TRBV24-1; D call uncertain. The length of the CDR3 is 13 residues. The V and J ends lost 2 bases and 8 bases respectively, with 9 bases between them. Germline assignment: CDR1 KGHDR and CDR2 SFDVKD. The CDR3 protein is CATSDSNSYEQFF. The CDR3 bases are TGTGCCACCAGTGATTCGAATAGCTATGAGCAGTTCTTC.

This clone was counted only a few times. The V gene is TRBV21-1, the J gene TRBJ2-6; the D call in the table, TRBD1, was not verified against the DNA. TRBV21-1 is labeled a pseudogene. This CDR3 comprises 19 residues. CDR3 sequence reads: CASTTFWGLQSSGANVLTF. DNA of the CDR3: TGTGCCAGCACCACCTTTTGGGGCCTGCAGAGCTCTGGGGCCAACGTCCTGACTTTC.

The gene calls are TRBV11-2 and TRBJ2-1; 7 bases are a match to TRBD1. V trimming: 6 bases; J trimming: 10 bases; junction bases outside the gene matches: 9. CDR3 length: 13 amino acids. Germline CDR1 SGHAT, CDR2 FQNNGV. The CDR3 protein is CASRRDRAGEQFF. CDR3 nucleotide sequence: TGTGCCAGCAGACGAGACAGGGCTGGGGAGCAGTTCTTC.

V is TRBV14 and J is TRBJ2-7; possible D gene TRBD2, 5 bases. Deletions cut 3 bases from V and 0 bases from J, with 9 bases between. CDR1 and CDR2 (germline): SGHDN, FVKESK. This CDR3 is built from 14 residues. The CDR3 here is CASSQARASYEQYF. CDR3 nucleotide sequence: TGTGCCAGCAGCCAGGCGAGGGCCTCCTACGAGCAGTACTTC. The variable domain in full, with the rest retrieved from reference TRBV14 and TRBJ2-7, is EAGVTQFPSHSVIEKGQTVTLRCDPISGHDNLYWYRRVMGKEIKFLLHFVKESKQDESGMPNNRFLAERTGGTYSTLKVQPAELEDSGVYFCASSQARASYEQYFGPGTRLTVT.

The gene calls are TRBV3-1 (or the pseudogene TRBV3-2) and TRBJ1-2; D ambiguous. In germline, CDR1 is LGHDT, CDR2 YNNKEL (reference sequence). Trimming took 0 bases from V and 7 from J, leaving 15 bases between them. CDR3 length: 15 residues. In DNA, the CDR3 is TGTGCCAGCAGCCAAGACTATGTCCTGCCTATTGGCTACACCTTC. This codes for CASSQDYVLPIGYTF.

J is TRBJ1-1 and V is TRBV11-3; 7 bases line up with TRBD1. The CDR3 has 13 amino acids. Trimming cost V 6 bases and J 4 bases; bases outside gene matches: 5. Germline-derived CDR1 and CDR2 are SGHNT and YENEEA. CDR3 loop: CASSLTGATEAFF. The DNA of the CDR3 is TGTGCCAGCAGTCTAACAGGGGCCACTGAAGCTTTCTTT.

This chain links TRBV4-2 with TRBJ2-6, with D perhaps TRBD2 (7 bases). Germline V lookup: CDR1 LGHNA, CDR2 YNFKEQ. The V end was cut by 0 bases, the J end by 3 bases, with 30 bases between. The CDR3 extends over 23 amino acids. CDR3 region: CASSQDAPRNWGGPSRGANVLTF. As DNA, the CDR3 is TGTGCCAGCAGCCAAGATGCCCCGAGGAATTGGGGGGGGCCGTCTCGTGGGGCCAACGTCCTGACTTTC.

V is TRBV12-3 or TRBV12-4 and J is TRBJ2-5, with 7 nucleotides matching TRBD1. There are 13 residues in the CDR3. Trimming removed 6 bases from V and 5 bases from J; junction bases left unmatched: 6. The CDR3 is CASRGQASETQYF. The CDR3 DNA is TGTGCCAGCAGAGGACAGGCCTCGGAGACCCAGTACTTC.

The chain links TRBV11-3 to TRBJ2-2; D may be TRBD2 (6 bases). The CDR3 contains 16 residues. CDR1 and CDR2 (germline): SGHNT, YENEEA. V was shortened by 5 bases and J by 6 bases, with 19 bases between the two germline ends. CDR3 sequence reads: CASSPRVAALPGELFF. The CDR3 DNA sequence: TGTGCCAGCAGCCCCCGGGTAGCGGCCCTTCCCGGGGAGCTGTTTTTT.

The chain has TRBV19 and TRBJ2-7, with 8 bases fitting TRBD1. Germline CDR1 and CDR2: LNHDA and SQIVND (reference sequence). The J segment lost 0 bases and the V segment lost 4 bases, leaving 11 bases of the junction unmatched. The CDR3 sequence is 17 residues long. The chain's CDR3 is CASSTRITGGTSYEQYF. CDR3 coding DNA: TGTGCCAGTAGTACCAGAATAACAGGGGGAACCTCCTACGAGCAGTACTTC.

V usage is TRBV29-1 and J usage is TRBJ1-1, with TRBD1 as a possible D gene (5 bases). The V end was cut by 3 bases, the J end by 1 base, with 6 bases between. The CDR3 loop spans 12 amino acids. Germline CDR1 reads SQVTM; CDR2 reads ANQGSEA. The chain's CDR3 is CSVDQGNTEAFF. CDR3 coding DNA: TGCAGCGTTGATCAGGGGAACACTGAAGCTTTCTTT.

This clone was seen once. The chain joins TRBV6-1 to TRBJ1-3, with 10 positions matching TRBD1. Trimming at V came to 2 bases and at J to 0 bases, leaving 4 bases not matched to a gene. From germline, CDR1 is MNHNS and CDR2 SASEGT. CDR3 length: 17 amino acids. CDR3 coding DNA: TGTGCCAGCAGTGAACCTGGACAGGGGGGCTCTGGAAACACCATATATTTT. Translating it yields CASSEPGQGGSGNTIYF.

This chain uses TRBV28 with TRBJ1-6; D not resolved. Germline V gene lookup returns CDR1 MDHEN and CDR2 SYDVKM. This CDR3 has 16 residues. The V end lost 5 bases, the J end lost 4 bases, and 15 bases lay between the germline ends. CDR3 nucleotides: TGTGCCAGCAGTAACCGAAGCTACTCTTATAATTCACCCCTCCACTTT. Its protein is CASSNRSYSYNSPLHF.

J is TRBJ2-7 and V is TRBV4-1; 7 nucleotides line up with TRBD2. J gave up 1 base and V 1 base, and 7 bases lay outside the gene matches. This CDR3 region has 16 residues. Germline V lookup: CDR1 MGHRA, CDR2 YSYEKL. The CDR3 protein is CASSQGGGGRSYEQYF. For the CDR3, the DNA is TGCGCCAGCAGCCAAGGTGGAGGCGGGAGATCCTACGAGCAGTACTTC.

The rearrangement links TRBV2 to TRBJ2-7; TRBD2 matches at 9 bases. Germline assignment: CDR1 SNHLY and CDR2 FYNNEI. V was pared by 7 bases and J by 3 bases, with 4 bases of the junction left unmatched. This CDR3 spans 13 amino acids. CDR3 nucleotide sequence: TGTGCCAGCATGACTAGCGGATACTACGAGCAGTACTTC. Its translation is CASMTSGYYEQYF.

V gene TRBV30 combines with J gene TRBJ2-5, with a possible D match to TRBD1 (5 bases). This CDR3 is 12 amino acids long. V was cut by 1 base and J by 6 bases, with 9 bases left in between. Germline V lookup: CDR1 GTSNPN, CDR2 SVGIG (reference sequence). In DNA form, the CDR3 reads TGTGCCTGGAGTGGGTCAGGGCAGACCCAGTACTTC. Amino acids: CAWSGSGQTQYF.

The chain uses TRBV29-1 and TRBJ2-7, with 8 nucleotides matching TRBD1. The CDR3 loop spans 12 amino acids. With 7 bases clipped from V and 2 bases from J, the junction kept 4 bases outside the gene matches. Germline V gene sequence: CDR1 SQVTM, CDR2 ANQGSEA. CDR3 nucleotide sequence: TGCAGCGCCGGACAGGGAACCTACGAGCAGTACTTC. Its protein is CSAGQGTYEQYF.